The next 18 T cell receptor beta chains were all read from a single sample in a study of blood T cell repertoires in COVID-19. The data were produced by immunoSEQ multiplex PCR, yet TCRdb's version contains in-frame clones alone and is incomplete. The table records 200,000 to 250,000 clones, over 70% of them present only once. The specimen was peripheral blood. The receptors stem from a woman in her sixties or seventies with acute or convalescent COVID-19.

The chain recombines TRBV2 with TRBJ2-7; possible D gene TRBD1, 6 bases. V was cut by 11 bases and J by 3 bases, with 17 bases left in between. Germline CDR1 reads SNHLY; CDR2 reads FYNNEI. The CDR3 extends over 13 amino acids. The CDR3 region is CAGHRDTSYEQYF. CDR3 DNA sequence: TGTGCCGGACACCGGGACACCAGCTACGAGCAGTACTTC.

This clone was detected only once. V and J are TRBV3-1 (or the pseudogene TRBV3-2) and TRBJ1-2, with a possible D match to TRBD1 (6 bases). Germline CDR1 is LGHDT and CDR2 is YNNKEL (reference sequence). CDR3 length equals 14 residues. Trimming removed 0 bases from V and 2 bases from J, with 7 bases in between. This CDR3 reads CASSQEGANYGYTF. The CDR3 nucleotides are TGTGCCAGCAGCCAAGAGGGGGCCAACTATGGCTACACCTTC.

V and J are TRBV15 and TRBJ2-3; 10 nucleotides align to TRBD1. The CDR3 consists of 14 residues. J was trimmed by 5 bases and V by 3 bases; bases with no gene match: 2. Germline V CDR1 and CDR2: LNHNV, YYDKDF (reference sequence). In DNA, the CDR3 is TGTGCCACCAGCAGGGACAGGGGGGGAGATACGCAGTATTTT. Amino acid sequence: CATSRDRGGDTQYF.

The rearrangement links TRBV7-9 to TRBJ1-1; TRBD1 agrees at 9 bases. This CDR3 contains 18 residues. V lost 5 bases and J lost 5; bases outside the gene matches: 18. Germline loops: CDR1 SEHNR, CDR2 FQNEAQ (reference sequence). CDR3: CASSPLTGGRGGMTEAFF. The CDR3 DNA reads as TGTGCCAGCAGCCCCCTTACAGGGGGCCGAGGTGGAATGACTGAAGCTTTCTTT.

The chain recombines TRBV2 with TRBJ1-5; no clear D. Germline CDR1 and CDR2: SNHLY and FYNNEI. The CDR3 is 14 residues long. V dropped 3 bases and J dropped 0 bases, with 6 bases sitting between them. As DNA, the CDR3 is TGTGCCAGCAGTGACGACATTAGCAATCAGCCCCAGCATTTT. Translating gives CASSDDISNQPQHF.

For this clone: Other nucleotide sequences in the sample specify the same CDR3. The chain recombines TRBV2 with TRBJ1-5; 10 nucleotides match TRBD1. V dropped 8 bases and J dropped 6; count of bases not matched to a gene: 4. CDR1 and CDR2 (germline): SNHLY, FYNNEI. This CDR3 is 13 amino acids long. This CDR3 reads CASSRDRGQPQHF. The DNA for the CDR3 is TGTGCCAGCTCGAGGGACAGGGGTCAGCCCCAGCATTTT.

This rearrangement joins TRBV3-1 (or the pseudogene TRBV3-2) to TRBJ2-2; TRBD2 matches 8 bases. The CDR3 is made up of 15 amino acids. Germline V gene sequence: CDR1 LGHDT, CDR2 YNNKEL (reference sequence). The V and J ends lost 3 bases and 7 bases, in that order; junction bases with no gene match: 7. The CDR3, as DNA: TGTGCCAGCAGCCAGGGACTAGGGGGAGTCGGGGAGCTGTTTTTT. Protein sequence: CASSQGLGGVGELFF.

The chain uses TRBV30 and TRBJ1-3; 7 bases map to TRBD1. Germline V gene data show CDR1 as GTSNPN and CDR2 as SVGIG (reference sequence). CDR3 length: 13 residues. V was clipped by 4 bases and J by 1 base; unmatched bases: 1. CDR3 DNA sequence: TGTGCCTGGAACAGGGGATCTGGAAACACCATATATTTT. Residues: CAWNRGSGNTIYF. Full variable domain (missing parts from reference TRBV30 and TRBJ1-3): SQTIHQWPATLVQPVGSPLSLECTVEGTSNPNLYWYRQAAGRGLQLLFYSVGIGQISSEVPQNLSASRPQDRQFILSSKKLLLSDSGFYLCAWNRGSGNTIYFGEGSWLTVV.

This clone was seen more than once but under ten times. The rearrangement uses TRBV10-2 and TRBJ2-4; 9 nucleotides align to TRBD2. Per the germline V gene, CDR1 is WSHSY and CDR2 is SAAADI. After removal of 2 bases from V and 4 bases from J, the junction contained 0 bases not matched to a gene. CDR3 length: 14 residues. CDR3 in DNA: TGCGCCAGCAGTGAGACTAGCGGGAAAAACATTCAGTACTTC. Protein: CASSETSGKNIQYF.

This clone came up a few times. The gene calls are TRBV5-6 and TRBJ2-1; TRBD2 aligns across 10 bases. CDR1 is SGHDT and CDR2 is YYEEEE in the germline V gene. V lost 4 bases, J lost 1 base, and 8 bases stayed unmatched. The CDR3 has 17 amino acids. The CDR3 sequence: CASSETSSGSSYNEQFF. The CDR3 coding sequence is TGTGCCAGCAGCGAGACCTCTAGCGGGAGTTCCTACAATGAGCAGTTCTTC.

The gene calls are TRBV2 and TRBJ2-7; D not resolved. The V end was cut by 6 bases, the J end by 0 bases, with 3 bases between. The CDR3 length is 11 residues. Germline assignment: CDR1 SNHLY and CDR2 FYNNEI. The CDR3 region is CASSRSYEQYF. In DNA form, the CDR3 reads TGTGCCAGCAGCCGCTCCTACGAGCAGTACTTC.

The genes are TRBV7-8 and TRBJ2-1, with a weak D call TRBD2 (5 bases). V lost 5 bases to trimming and J lost 6 bases, with 11 bases between them. The CDR3 has 13 amino acids. CDR1 and CDR2 (germline): SGHVS, FQNEAQ. The CDR3 sequence is CASSTSYINEQFF. The CDR3 DNA follows: TGTGCCAGCAGCACTAGTTACATCAATGAGCAGTTCTTC.

CDR3 protein: CASIPRGGNGVTQYF. Written as DNA, the CDR3 is TGTGCCAGTATCCCGAGGGGGGGGAATGGTGTTACGCAGTATTTT. The chain joins TRBV19 to TRBJ2-3; possible D gene TRBD2, 7 bases. With 7 bases removed from V and 8 bases from J, the gap between germline ends came to 22 bases. The CDR3 is made up of 15 amino acids. In germline, CDR1 is LNHDA, CDR2 SQIVND (reference sequence).

This sequence joins TRBV9 and TRBJ2-2, with 12 bases that match TRBD2. The CDR3 sequence is 18 residues long. Germline V gene sequence: CDR1 SGDLS, CDR2 YYNGEE. Losses at the gene ends were 3 bases for V and 2 bases for J; bases not matched to a gene: 8. The CDR3 spells CASSGRTSGARNTGELFF. CDR3 in DNA: TGTGCCAGCAGCGGAAGGACTAGCGGGGCTAGAAACACCGGGGAGCTGTTTTTT. The full variable domain, in which reference TRBV9 and TRBJ2-2 provide the parts outside the CDR3, is DSGVTQTPKHLITATGQRVTLRCSPRSGDLSVYWYQQSLDQGLQFLIQYYNGEERAKGNILERFSAQQFPDLHSELNLSSLELGDSALYFCASSGRTSGARNTGELFFGEGSRLTVL.

This rearrangement joins TRBV7-9 to TRBJ2-1; 7 bases line up with TRBD2. The CDR3 covers 14 residues. Germline loops: CDR1 SEHNR, CDR2 FQNEAQ (reference sequence). Unmatched junction bases numbered 3, after V lost 3 bases and J lost 4 bases. The CDR3 sequence: CASSFPSGYNEQFF. CDR3 nucleotides: TGTGCCAGCAGCTTCCCTAGCGGATACAATGAGCAGTTCTTC. Based on the CDR3 plus reference TRBV7-9 and TRBJ2-1, the full variable domain is DTGVSQNPRHKITKRGQNVTFRCDPISEHNRLYWYRQTLGQGPEFLTYFQNEAQLEKSRLLSDRFSAERPKGSFSTLEIQRTEQGDSAMYLCASSFPSGYNEQFFGPGTRLTVL.

The chain couples TRBV7-6 to TRBJ2-2; no reliable D call. The CDR3 contains 14 residues. CDR1 SGHVS and CDR2 FNYEAQ come from the germline V gene. V shed 2 bases and J shed 4 bases, with 8 bases lying between them. In DNA, the CDR3 is TGTGCCAGCAGCTTATTTGGCGGCACCGGGGAGCTGTTTTTT. Amino acid sequence: CASSLFGGTGELFF.

The chain employs TRBV5-1 and TRBJ2-5, with 7 bases identical to TRBD1. The ends lost 0 bases at V and 3 bases at J; junction bases unmatched: 2. The CDR3 spans 14 residues. Germline-derived CDR1 and CDR2 are SGHRS and YFSETQ. Here the CDR3 reads CASSLVTGEETQYF. CDR3 DNA: TGCGCCAGCAGCTTGGTTACAGGGGAAGAGACCCAGTACTTC.

The rearrangement joins TRBV24-1 to TRBJ2-2, with TRBD1 matching over 7 bases. The length of the CDR3 is 16 residues. CDR1 is KGHDR and CDR2 is SFDVKD in the germline V gene. The V and J ends lost 4 bases and 4 bases, in that order; junction bases with no gene match: 8. In nucleotides, the CDR3 is TGTGCCACCAGTGACTTTGCGACAGGGAGCACCGGGGAGCTGTTTTTT. Residues: CATSDFATGSTGELFF.